The 29 T cell receptor delta chains below were found in one sample sequenced in a study of γδ T cells in repeated Plasmodium falciparum infection. TCRdb re-called the multiplex PCR reads via CATT. Among 75,000 to 100,000 delta-chain clones listed, over 1.1% were seen once. Vgamma9/Vdelta2+ and Vdelta2-negative gammadelta T cells were flow-sorted from PBMC for bulk sequencing. Sample: gamma-delta T cells from blood. Receptor source: a pool of human donors (malaria-infected and uninfected, not separated).

Notes on this clone: TCRdb assigns this DNA the protein of a much larger clone, which departs from its translation at residue 9; this likely reflects a read error, and the protein shown comes from translating the DNA. V gene TRDV2 combines with J gene TRDJ1, with 9 positions matching TRDD3. The J gene is not listed in TCRdb, so it was assigned here from a DNA match to germline. J gave up 0 bases and V 3 bases, and 31 bases lay outside the gene matches. CDR3 length: 24 residues. In germline, CDR1 is GEAIGNYY, CDR2 EKD. The CDR3 DNA reads TGTGCCTGTGACCCCCTCGGTTTTGGTGGTACTGGGGGACTCGAAATAAGGTACACCGATAAACTCATCTTT. It codes for CACDPLGFGGTGGLEIRYTDKLIF.

This clone has ten or more counts. The V gene is TRDV1, the J gene TRDJ1; tentatively, D is TRDD2 or TRDD3 (7 bases each). In germline, CDR1 is TSWWSYY, CDR2 QGS. V was clipped by 5 bases and J by 0 bases, with 43 bases between them. The CDR3 has 25 amino acids. The CDR3 region is CALGSSSYLGSGGPPFSAYTDKLIF. The CDR3 nucleotides read TGTGCTCTTGGGTCATCTTCCTATTTGGGTTCTGGGGGTCCTCCTTTTTCGGCTTACACCGATAAACTCATCTTT.

This clone occurred many times. The translation of this DNA and the TCRdb protein of a much larger clone differ at residue 3, probably owing to a read error; the protein shown here is translated from the DNA. The V call is TRDV2, the J call TRDJ1, with 10 bases aligning to TRDD3. Here the J gene came from matching the DNA to germline, since TCRdb omits it. The germline V gene has CDR1 GEAIGNYY and CDR2 EKD. CDR3 size: 17 residues. V lost 9 bases to trimming and J lost 0 bases; unmatched junction nucleotides: 15. The DNA for the CDR3 is TGTGCCCGTGCTTCCCTTACTGGGGGATCTTACACCGATAAACTCATCTTT. It translates to CARASLTGGSYTDKLIF.

This clone was detected only a few times. A far more abundant clone sits one base away, making this likely a read error. The same CDR3 can be traced to other DNA sequences in this sample. The gene calls are TRDV2 and TRDJ1, with 9 bases aligning to TRDD3. CDR1 is GEAIGNYY, CDR2 EKD, per germline. The length of the CDR3 is 15 residues. After removal of 3 bases from V and 5 bases from J, the junction contained 9 bases not matched to a gene. The DNA of the CDR3 is TGTGCCTGTGACCGATTACTGGGGGAAACAGATAAACTCATCTTT. It translates to CACDRLLGETDKLIF.

This clone was counted between two and nine times. A read error is the likely source, as a far larger clone sits one nucleotide away. This specimen includes other DNA sequences encoding the same CDR3. V is TRAV38-2/DV8 and J is TRDJ1; maybe TRDD3 (9 bases). The CDR3 sequence is 24 residues long. Trimming cost V 1 base and J 0 bases, with 37 bases left between them. CDR1 is TSESDYY, CDR2 QEAYKQQN, per germline. The CDR3 DNA reads as TGTGCTTATAGGAGCCCAGTAGGCCTTCCTATTACTGGGGGACGTTCCGTTTACACCGATAAACTCATCTTT. Translating gives CAYRSPVGLPITGGRSVYTDKLIF.

Worth noting for this clone: This likely reflects a read error, since a far larger clone is one base away. Other DNA sequences from this sample encode an identical CDR3 as well. The rearrangement uses TRDV1 and TRDJ1, with a possible D match to TRDD3 (5 bases). TCRdb offers no J gene call, so here the DNA was matched to germline to obtain one. The ends were cut back, 3 bases at V and 5 bases at J, with 16 bases in the middle. CDR3 length equals 15 residues. The germline V gene has CDR1 TSWWSYY and CDR2 QGS. The CDR3 DNA reads as TGTGCTCTTGGGGATAACTACGGGGAAACTGATAAACTCATCTTT. Translating gives CALGDNYGETDKLIF.

This clone occurred many times. TCRdb assigns this DNA the protein of a much larger clone, which departs from its translation at residue 5; this likely reflects a read error, and the protein shown comes from translating the DNA. The chain links TRDV1 to TRDJ1; 8 bases match TRDD2. Germline trimming cut 5 bases from V and 7 bases from J; bases unmatched to any gene: 15. This CDR3 contains 16 residues. Germline CDR1 and CDR2: TSWWSYY and QGS. The CDR3 DNA reads TGTGCTCTTGGGAGACTTCCTACTAGGATGGGGAGTAAACTCATCTTT. The encoded protein is CALGRLPTRMGSKLIF.

In the case of this clone: A read error is possible here, since a much larger clone lies one base away. J gene calling gave no result, while the V gene is TRDV2; the table's D call, TRDD3, has no DNA check behind it. CDR1 is GEAIGNYY, CDR2 EKD, per germline. CDR3 size: 15 residues. CDR3 sequence (DNA): TGTGCCTGTTTCTCCCTGGGGGAATACACCGATAAACCCATCTTT. This sequence encodes CACFSLGEYTDKPIF.

This clone was counted a few times. TCRdb's listed protein matches a much larger clone and diverges from this DNA's translation at residue 10, likely through a read error; the protein shown comes from the DNA. The chain couples TRDV2 to TRDJ1, with 7 positions matching TRDD3. Matching the DNA to germline supplied the J gene, which TCRdb does not give. The V gene's germline CDR1 is GEAIGNYY and CDR2 EKD. V shed 0 bases, J shed 0 bases, and the junction held 9 bases outside the gene matches. The CDR3 is 17 amino acids. The chain's CDR3 is CACDTGFGGLYTDKLIF. The CDR3 coding sequence is TGTGCCTGTGACACCGGTTTTGGGGGACTGTACACCGATAAACTCATCTTT.

A few counts support this clone. TCRdb has a much larger clone's protein, which differs at residue 11 from the translation of this DNA, likely because of a read error; what is shown is the protein translated from the DNA. This chain links TRDV1 with TRDJ1, with TRDD3 identical over 8 bases. The ends lost 1 base at V and 0 bases at J; junction bases unmatched: 19. The CDR3 totals 21 residues. Germline values: CDR1 TSWWSYY, CDR2 QGS. DNA for the CDR3: TGTGCTCTTGGGGAACGGCCCTTTTTCCCACCTTTACTGGGGGACACCGATAAACTCATCTTT. Translation gives CALGERPFFPPLLGDTDKLIF.

This clone was seen more than once but under ten times. TCRdb attributes to this sequence the protein of a much larger clone, which differs from the DNA translation at residue 6; a read error is likely, and the protein displayed is translated from the DNA. The genes are TRDV3 and TRDJ1, with TRDD3 matching 8 bases. This CDR3 has 16 residues. CDR1 TVYSNPD and CDR2 GDNSRS come from the germline V gene (reference sequence). Trimming cost V 3 bases and J 0 bases; bases outside gene matches: 12. In DNA form, the CDR3 reads TGTGCCTTACAGTACGGGGGGATATCGTACACCGATAAACTCATCTTT. It yields the protein CALQYGGISYTDKLIF.

On this clone itself: Only one base separates this from a far larger clonotype, so it likely reflects a read error. Other DNA sequences in the same sample also yield this CDR3. This chain uses TRDV1 with TRDJ1, with 7 bases identical to TRDD3. CDR3 length: 19 amino acids. The V gene end was trimmed by 0 bases and the J gene end by 6 bases; junction bases not matched to a gene: 19. Germline assignment: CDR1 TSWWSYY and CDR2 QGS. The CDR3 here is CALGELTAPRWWGSHKLIF. The CDR3 DNA reads as TGTGCTCTTGGGGAACTTACGGCCCCGAGATGGTGGGGGAGCCATAAACTCATCTTT.

Remarks on this clone: The protein held in TCRdb is that of a much larger clone and does not match this DNA's translation at residue 11, likely because of a read error; the protein shown is translated from the DNA. The chain has TRDV1 and TRDJ1; a possible D gene is TRDD3 (5 bases). TCRdb does not report a J gene; here it was assigned by matching the DNA to germline references. CDR1 and CDR2 (germline): TSWWSYY, QGS. This CDR3 comprises 15 residues. Here the CDR3 reads CALGDNYGETGKLIF. In DNA, the CDR3 is TGTGCTCTTGGGGATAACTACGGGGAAACCGGTAAACTCATCTTT.

Of note for this clone: Since a far larger clone is one base different, this is likely a read error. Other DNA variants within this sample encode the same CDR3. The chain recombines TRDV1 with TRDJ1; 10 nucleotides match TRDD3. The CDR3 has 22 amino acids. J gave up 5 bases and V 1 base, and 25 bases lay outside the gene matches. Germline lookup yields CDR1 TSWWSYY and CDR2 QGS. CDR3 protein: CALGEPPSGGDTRGRGTDKLIF. Written as DNA, the CDR3 is TGTGCTCTTGGGGAACCCCCTTCGGGGGGGGATACGCGTGGACGAGGGACAGATAAACTCATCTTT.

There are a few counts of this clone. TCRdb pairs this DNA with a much larger clone's protein that differs at residue 17, likely a read error; the protein shown was translated from the DNA. The V gene corresponds to TRDV1; no J gene was called; whether TRDD3, the table's D call, matches the DNA was not checked. CDR1 and CDR2 (germline): TSWWSYY, QGS. CDR3 length: 19 amino acids. The DNA of the CDR3 is TGTGCTCTTGGGGATCTAAAACTTTCCTACTGGGGATACACCGATAAACCCATCTTT. This gives the protein CALGDLKLSYWGYTDKPIF.

This clone occurred a few times. The chain is built from TRDV1 and TRDJ1, with 8 bases aligning to TRDD3. The J gene, missing from TCRdb, was assigned here through DNA to germline matching. V shed 3 bases and J 0 bases; nucleotides not matched to a gene: 15. This CDR3 region has 19 residues. The V gene's germline CDR1 is TSWWSYY and CDR2 QGS. CDR3 amino acids: CALGDTTLGATKYTDKLIF. The CDR3 DNA reads TGTGCTCTTGGGGATACAACACTGGGGGCCACCAAGTACACCGATAAACTCATCTTT.

This clone turned up a few times. This DNA's translation and the protein TCRdb lists, from a much larger clone, do not match at residue 4, likely due to a read error; the protein shown is translated from the DNA. CDR3: CACGTVPTGGNLGDTRGTDKLIF. CDR3 nucleotides: TGTGCCTGTGGCACCGTACCTACGGGAGGTAATCTGGGGGATACGAGGGGTACCGATAAACTCATCTTT. V gene TRDV2 combines with J gene TRDJ1, with 12 bases matching TRDD3. Germline V gene data show CDR1 as GEAIGNYY and CDR2 as EKD. This CDR3 has 23 amino acids.

A remark on this clone: A much larger clone lies a single base off, so this may be a read error. This chain connects TRDV1 to TRDJ1; the match to TRDD3 covers 10 bases. Germline CDR1 is TSWWSYY and CDR2 is QGS. Trimming cost V 0 bases and J 0 bases; bases outside gene matches: 10. The CDR3 loop spans 19 amino acids. This CDR3 reads CALGELPVLGDSYTDKLIF. The DNA of the CDR3 is TGTGCTCTTGGGGAACTCCCCGTACTGGGGGATTCCTACACCGATAAACTCATCTTT.

The chain has TRDV1 and TRDJ1; 11 bases are a match to TRDD3. Because TCRdb records no J gene, it was assigned here through a match of the DNA to germline. The germline gives CDR1 TSWWSYY, CDR2 QGS. The V segment lost 1 base and the J segment 0 bases; nucleotides outside the gene matches: 19. There are 22 residues in the CDR3. The CDR3 is CALGEQPTNLLLGDKNTDKLIF. The DNA for the CDR3 is TGTGCTCTTGGGGAACAACCTACCAACCTTCTACTGGGGGATAAGAACACCGATAAACTCATCTTT.

This clone was picked up many times. The chain links TRDV1 to TRDJ1, with D perhaps TRDD1 (5 bases). Germline matching of the DNA provided the J gene here, since TCRdb leaves it blank. The germline V gene encodes CDR1 TSWWSYY and CDR2 QGS. This CDR3 is 21 amino acids long. Trimming left V 3 bases short and J 4 bases short, with 33 bases between. Written as DNA, the CDR3 is TGTGCTCTTGGGGAGAAATGGTCCGAGGGTGACGGGGCCCTAGAAGGCGATAAACTCATCTTT. This gives the protein CALGEKWSEGDGALEGDKLIF.

On this clone itself: TCRdb shows a much larger clone's protein in place of this DNA's translation, and the two differ at residue 13, likely through a read error; the protein shown is translated from the DNA. The V call is TRDV2, the J call TRDJ1; 10 bases agree with TRDD3. The J gene is absent in TCRdb and was assigned here via DNA matching to germline. CDR1 GEAIGNYY and CDR2 EKD come from the germline V gene. The CDR3 contains 19 residues. Losses at the gene ends were 3 bases for V and 1 base for J; bases not matched to a gene: 16. This CDR3 reads CACDSLLRGGGYTTDKLIF. The CDR3 DNA follows: TGTGCCTGTGACTCGCTCCTACGGGGTGGGGGATACACCACCGATAAACTCATCTTT.

This clone was seen more than once but under ten times. Given a far larger clone just one base away, this is likely a sequencing read error. Additional DNA sequences in this sample encode the identical CDR3. The chain recombines TRDV3 with TRDJ1; possibly TRDD3 for D (5 bases). The CDR3 totals 16 residues. The germline CDR1 and CDR2 sequences are TVYSNPD and GDNSRS (reference sequence). V lost 2 bases to trimming and J lost 0 bases, with 19 bases between them. In nucleotides, the CDR3 is TGTGCCTTTTTCGGTATACGCACCTCGTACACCGATAAACTCATCTTT. Translation gives CAFFGIRTSYTDKLIF.

Concerning this clone: The mismatch at residue 7 between this DNA's translation and the TCRdb protein of a much larger clone likely reflects a read error; the protein shown is translated from the DNA. This chain joins TRDV2 and TRDJ1; no firm D call. Germline V gene data show CDR1 as GEAIGNYY and CDR2 as EKD. Trimming pared 3 bases from V and 0 bases from J, leaving 13 bases between. The CDR3 is 15 amino acids. DNA for the CDR3: TGTGCCTGTGACCAGTGGTGCCTTTACACCGATAAACTCATCTTT. Encoded protein: CACDQWCLYTDKLIF.

In this sample, this clone turned up a few times. The protein in TCRdb stems from a much larger clone and differs at residue 4 from this DNA's translation, likely a read error; here the protein is translated from the DNA. V is TRDV1 and J is TRDJ1; D is possibly TRDD3 (8 bases). The J gene, not given by TCRdb, was assigned here from a germline match of the nucleotide sequence. With 8 bases removed from V and 3 bases from J, the gap between germline ends came to 34 bases. This CDR3 contains 20 residues. The V gene's germline CDR1 is TSWWSYY and CDR2 QGS. CDR3 amino acids: CALRVDYSYGSGIRADKLIF. CDR3 coding DNA: TGTGCTCTTAGGGTTGATTATTCCTACGGCTCTGGGATACGGGCCGATAAACTCATCTTT.

This clone was found many times. This likely traces to a read error, being one base from a far larger clone. The same CDR3 also results from other DNA sequences found in this sample. The CDR3 nucleotides read TGTGCTCTTGGAAAACTTCCTACTAGGATGGGGAGTAAACTCATCTTT. This encodes CALGKLPTRMGSKLIF. The J gene is TRDJ1, the V gene TRDV1; 8 bases match TRDD2. Germline CDR1 reads TSWWSYY; CDR2 reads QGS. The CDR3 length is 16 residues. V shed 6 bases, J shed 7 bases, and the junction held 16 bases outside the gene matches.

In its sample, this clone was seen many times. The chain couples TRDV1 to TRDJ1, with a weak D call TRDD2 (7 bases). The CDR3 has 17 amino acids. V lost 3 bases and J 0 bases, leaving 17 bases between the germline ends. Germline lookup yields CDR1 TSWWSYY and CDR2 QGS. CDR3 loop: CALGEFLPGYYTDKLIF. The CDR3 DNA follows: TGTGCTCTTGGGGAGTTCCTACCGGGATATTACACCGATAAACTCATCTTT.

This clone is labeled medium-sized. This sample also contains other DNA sequences that code for the same CDR3. The chain couples TRDV2 to TRDJ1, with D possibly TRDD3 on 5 matching bases. V lost 0 bases, J lost 0 bases, and 19 bases lay in between. CDR3 size: 18 residues. From germline, CDR1 is GEAIGNYY and CDR2 EKD. The CDR3 is CACDTVDRTGEYTDKLIF. The DNA of the CDR3 is TGTGCCTGTGACACCGTCGATCGAACAGGGGAGTACACCGATAAACTCATCTTT.

By frequency in the sample, this clone is medium-sized. Additional DNA sequences in this sample encode the identical CDR3. This sequence joins TRDV2 and TRDJ1; 9 nucleotides align to TRDD3. The CDR3 is made up of 15 amino acids. Germline CDR1 is GEAIGNYY and CDR2 is EKD. The J segment lost 0 bases and the V segment lost 7 bases, leaving 8 bases of the junction unmatched. CDR3 loop: CACNTGGHYTDKLIF. In DNA form, the CDR3 reads TGTGCCTGCAATACTGGGGGACATTACACCGATAAACTCATCTTT.

Comments on this clone: TCRdb's protein, taken from a much larger clone, differs from this DNA's translation at residue 8, likely owing to a read error; the protein displayed comes from the DNA. The chain joins TRDV2 to TRDJ3, with D possibly called TRDD2 or TRDD3 (6 bases each). TCRdb leaves out the J gene; it was filled in here by matching the DNA to germline. Germline V gives CDR1 GEAIGNYY, CDR2 EKD. V was shortened by 3 bases and J by 1 base, with 30 bases between the two germline ends. This CDR3 has 23 residues. This CDR3 is CACDPLPARIPTAKSWDTRQMFF. Written as DNA, the CDR3 is TGTGCCTGTGACCCACTTCCTGCGAGGATACCCACAGCTAAGTCCTGGGACACCCGACAGATGTTTTTC.